Below are 2 T cell receptor beta chains sequenced from a single sample in a study of cytomegalovirus exposure and HLA in healthy donors. The PCR employed 60 Vbeta primers together with 13 Jbeta primers. Generated by immunoSEQ multiplex PCR, the TCRdb table keeps only in-frame clones and is missing some. The table shows more than 95,000 clones, with 76% occurring only once. Source material: PBMCs. Source of these receptors: a man aged 45-60 years in good health and CMV-seronegative.

V and J are TRBV6-5 and TRBJ2-3; 7 positions agree with TRBD2. V was clipped by 5 bases and J by 0 bases; unmatched bases: 5. This CDR3 spans 15 amino acids. CDR1 and CDR2 (germline): MNHEY, SVGAGI. The CDR3 DNA follows: TGTGCCAGCAGTCGACTAGCACGTAGCACAGATACGCAGTATTTT. Translation: CASSRLARSTDTQYF.

V and J are TRBV6-1 and TRBJ2-7; 9 nucleotides line up with TRBD1. Germline trimming cut 4 bases from V and 3 bases from J; bases unmatched to any gene: 4. Germline V gene lookup returns CDR1 MNHNS and CDR2 SASEGT. CDR3 length equals 14 residues. CDR3 sequence: CASSGPDRGYEQYV. The CDR3 nucleotides are TGTGCCAGCAGTGGACCGGACAGGGGCTACGAGCAGTACGTC.